These 32 T cell receptor beta chains were sequenced from one sample in a study of molecular identifiers for immune sequencing clone quantification. TCRdb re-called the PCR reads through MiXCR, storing one row per CDR3 protein. The sample holds around 470,000 distinct CDR3 sequences, around 23% seen once. The sequencing sample was made of naive CD8+ T cells from blood, with Jurkat cell RNA spiked in. This sample's subset: FACS-sorted CD8+CD4-CCR7+CD45RA+ naive T cells. These receptors came from a human donor in good health. Some libraries in this study had Jurkat cell RNA spiked in.

V is TRBV4-1 and J is TRBJ2-3; D could derive from TRBD1 or TRBD2 (5 bases each). V lost 4 bases and J 2 bases, leaving 13 bases between the germline ends. Germline CDR1 reads MGHRA; CDR2 reads YSYEKL. The CDR3 runs 15 residues. CDR3 in DNA: TGCGCCAGCAGCCCCCGGGACGAAGACACAGATACGCAGTATTTT. Amino acid sequence: CASSPRDEDTDTQYF.

The genes are TRBV11-2 and TRBJ2-5, with 11 bases that match TRBD1. Germline CDR1 is SGHAT and CDR2 is FQNNGV. The CDR3 loop spans 18 amino acids. Losses at the gene ends were 4 bases for V and 2 bases for J; bases not matched to a gene: 12. CDR3 DNA: TGTGCCAGCAGCTCGGATTTCACGGGGGACAGGGGGCAAGAGACCCAGTACTTC. This translates into CASSSDFTGDRGQETQYF.

This clonotype was seen at least ten times. The chain employs TRBV11-2 and TRBJ1-1, with 8 bases matching TRBD1. V trimming: 5 bases; J trimming: 3 bases; junction bases outside the gene matches: 11. Per the germline V gene, CDR1 is SGHAT and CDR2 is FQNNGV. This CDR3 has 16 residues. The CDR3 sequence is CASSPDRDLWYTEAFF. The CDR3 coding sequence is TGTGCCAGCAGCCCGGACAGGGATCTTTGGTACACTGAAGCTTTCTTT.

This clonotype has a handful of counts. This chain links TRBV30 with TRBJ1-3, with D perhaps matching TRBD1 (5 bases). Looked up from germline, CDR1 is GTSNPN and CDR2 is SVGIG (reference sequence). The V end lost 4 bases, the J end lost 0 bases, and 13 bases lay between the germline ends. The CDR3 spans 15 residues. The CDR3 is CAWNSGRSSGNTIYF. The DNA of the CDR3 is TGTGCCTGGAATTCGGGACGGTCCTCTGGAAACACCATATATTTT.

This clonotype came up a few times. V and J are TRBV20-1 and TRBJ2-7; D gene unclear. CDR1 and CDR2 from the germline V gene are DFQATT and SNEGSKA (reference sequence). The CDR3 spans 13 residues. V lost 1 base and J lost 0, with 7 bases in between. This CDR3 reads CSARAASSYEQYF. DNA for the CDR3: TGCAGTGCTAGAGCCGCCAGCTCCTACGAGCAGTACTTC.

This clonotype was detected only a few times. The junction departs from germline at one end; a sequencing error may be responsible. V and J are TRBV27 and TRBJ1-1, with 7 positions matching TRBD1. The CDR3 extends over 14 amino acids. From germline, CDR1 is MNHEY and CDR2 SMNVEV (reference sequence). The DNA for the CDR3 is TGTGCCAACAGTTACGGGACAGCGAACACTGAAGCTTTCTTT. Its translation is CANSYGTANTEAFF.

This clonotype was counted ten times or more. The chain combines TRBV6-5 with TRBJ1-1, with D possibly matching TRBD1 (5 bases). The CDR3 totals 11 residues. Trimming left V 9 bases short and J 4 bases short, with 9 bases between. Germline CDR1 is MNHEY and CDR2 is SVGAGI. CDR3: CASRDPTEAFF. Here the CDR3 DNA reads TGTGCCAGTCGGGACCCCACTGAAGCTTTCTTT.

The rearrangement links TRBV7-9 to TRBJ2-4, with TRBD2 matching over 10 bases. CDR1 SEHNR and CDR2 FQNEAQ come from the germline V gene (reference sequence). The junction had 3 bases not matched to a gene; V was cut back by 0 bases and J by 10 bases. This CDR3 region has 14 residues. CDR3 sequence (DNA): TGTGCCAGCAGCTTAGCGTCTAGCGGGAGTATTCAGTACTTC. Its protein product is CASSLASSGSIQYF.

Ten or more counts support this clonotype. The V call is TRBV11-2, the J call TRBJ2-3; a weak D match, TRBD2 (7 bases). Germline V gene data show CDR1 as SGHAT and CDR2 as FQNNGV. The V and J ends lost 4 bases and 2 bases respectively, with 19 bases between them. This CDR3 has 17 residues. For the CDR3, the DNA is TGTGCCAGCAGCTCGTCGGATGGCGGGGGCAACACAGATACGCAGTATTTT. Its protein product is CASSSSDGGGNTDTQYF.

This clonotype was seen ten or more times. DNA of the CDR3: TGTGCCAGCAGCAGAACCACCCATGATACGCAGTATTTT. Translation gives CASSRTTHDTQYF. This chain joins TRBV7-9 and TRBJ2-3; D uncertain. The CDR3 contains 13 residues. CDR1 and CDR2 from the germline V gene are SEHNR and FQNEAQ (reference sequence). V was clipped by 5 bases and J by 6 bases, with 12 bases between them.

As for this clonotype: The conserved final phenylalanine or tryptophan is absent from the CDR3, which likely points to a read error. The chain carries TRBV6-2 or TRBV6-3 and TRBJ2-5; D uncertain. TRBJ2-1 matches the DNA end more closely, so the J call is doubtful. Germline assignment: CDR1 MNHEY and CDR2 SVGEGT. The CDR3 consists of 14 residues. CDR3 residues: CASSLTNAQSSQFL. Written as DNA, the CDR3 is TGTGCCAGCAGCCTCACTAATGCCCAGTCGTCCCAGTTCCTC.

The V gene is TRBV4-3, the J gene TRBJ1-6; TRBD1 might be the D (6 bases). Germline V gene lookup returns CDR1 LGHNA and CDR2 YSLEER. V shed 0 bases and J shed 5 bases, with 8 bases lying between them. The length of the CDR3 is 15 residues. The CDR3 here is CASSQEDRDNSPLHF. DNA of the CDR3: TGCGCCAGCAGCCAAGAGGACAGAGATAATTCACCCCTCCACTTT.

The chain links TRBV7-6 to TRBJ2-7; 10 nucleotides align to TRBD2. The CDR3 loop spans 14 amino acids. Germline CDR1 SGHVS, CDR2 FNYEAQ. V shed 4 bases, J shed 5 bases, and the junction held 5 bases outside the gene matches. The CDR3 sequence is CASSSEREGNEQYF. CDR3 sequence (DNA): TGTGCCAGCAGCTCAGAGCGGGAGGGGAACGAGCAGTACTTC.

This clonotype was observed a single time. Given a much more abundant clone one base away, this may be a read error. The V gene is TRBV5-1, the J gene TRBJ2-3; 11 bases are shared with TRBD2. Germline V gene data show CDR1 as SGHRS and CDR2 as YFSETQ. The CDR3 loop spans 15 amino acids. CDR3 amino acids: CASSLTSGDTDMQYF. In DNA form, the CDR3 reads TGCGCCAGCAGCCTGACTAGCGGGGATACAGATATGCAGTATTTT. The full variable domain, with the rest looked up from reference TRBV5-1 and TRBJ2-3, is KAGVTQTPRYLIKTRGQQVTLSCSPISGHRSVSWYQQTPGQGLQFLFEYFSETQRNKGNFPGRFSGRQFSNSRSEMNVSTLELGDSALYLCASSLTSGDTDMQYFGPGTRLTVL.

The V and J genes are TRBV6-6 and TRBJ1-5, with 7 bases fitting TRBD1. This CDR3 is built from 12 residues. V lost 6 bases, J lost 10 bases, and 6 bases stayed unmatched. CDR1 and CDR2 (germline): MNHNY, SVGAGI (reference sequence). The CDR3 DNA reads TGTGCCAGCAGCCCGGGGGACAGTCCCCAGCATTTT. It specifies CASSPGDSPQHF.

In this sample, this clonotype turned up many times. This rearrangement joins TRBV4-1 to TRBJ1-4; tentative D call: TRBD1 (6 bases). The CDR3 has 16 residues. The V end lost 4 bases, the J end lost 3 bases, and 15 bases lay between the germline ends. CDR1 and CDR2 from the germline V gene are MGHRA and YSYEKL. CDR3 coding DNA: TGCGCCAGCAGCCGAAGCGGGGGCTCGTCTAATGAAAAACTGTTTTTT. Its translation: CASSRSGGSSNEKLFF.

V is TRBV29-1 and J is TRBJ2-7, with TRBD2 matching over 7 bases. This CDR3 is 14 amino acids long. Germline V gives CDR1 SQVTM, CDR2 ANQGSEA. V lost 5 bases, J lost 1 base, and 8 bases stayed unmatched. CDR3 in DNA: TGCAGCGTTATCTTGAGCGGGAAGTCCTACGAGCAGTACTTC. It yields the protein CSVILSGKSYEQYF.

With regard to this clonotype: Just one base apart from a much larger clone, this may be a read error. The missing conserved phenylalanine or tryptophan at the end of this CDR3 makes a read error likely. The chain uses TRBV28 and TRBJ1-1, with 7 nucleotides matching TRBD1. CDR1 and CDR2 (germline): MDHEN, SYDVKM. The ends lost 2 bases at V and 1 base at J; junction bases unmatched: 1. The CDR3 length is 14 residues. The CDR3 DNA reads TGTGCCAGCAGTTTAGAGGGGGCGAACACTGAAGCTTTCTCT. Amino acid sequence: CASSLEGANTEAFS.

The chain couples TRBV10-2 to TRBJ1-4; D is perhaps TRBD1 (5 bases). The germline CDR1 and CDR2 sequences are WSHSY and SAAADI. V lost 10 bases and J lost 5, with 14 bases in between. CDR3 size: 13 residues. DNA of the CDR3: TGCGCCACCCGACAGAGTGCCAATGAAAAACTGTTTTTT. It yields the protein CATRQSANEKLFF.

Remarks on this clonotype: At one end, the junction sequence differs from germline, possibly due to a read error. The genes are TRBV30 and TRBJ1-1, with D unresolved. This CDR3 is built from 16 residues. Germline V gene data show CDR1 as GTSNPN and CDR2 as SVGIG (reference sequence). The CDR3 DNA reads as TGTGCCCGGAGTTTACGGGTCGAGACTATGAACACTGAAGCTTTCTTT. Protein: CARSLRVETMNTEAFF. The full variable domain, rest sourced from reference TRBV30 and TRBJ1-1, is SQTIHQWPATLVQPVGSPLSLECTVEGTSNPNLYWYRQAAGRGLQLLFYSVGIGQISSEVPQNLSASRPQDRQFILSSKKLLLSDSGFYLCARSLRVETMNTEAFFGQGTRLTVV.

A few counts support this clonotype. The germline gene is not matched at one end of the junction; a read error may be the cause. The chain recombines TRBV5-3 with TRBJ1-2; possibly TRBD1 for D (5 bases). TRBV5-3 is designated an ORF whose function remains uncertain. The CDR3 contains 14 residues. For the CDR3, the DNA is TGTGCCAGCAGCTGGGACGGGAATAACTATGGCTACACCTTC. Amino acids: CASSWDGNNYGYTF.

This clonotype was found a few times. This chain links TRBV4-1 with TRBJ2-5, with 8 bases aligning to TRBD2. With V trimmed by 3 bases and J by 7 bases, 13 bases remained unmatched. CDR1 is MGHRA, CDR2 YSYEKL, per germline. The CDR3 consists of 16 residues. The CDR3 loop reads CASSHRASGSTRTQYF. The CDR3 DNA reads TGCGCCAGCAGCCACCGGGCTAGCGGGTCCACGAGGACCCAGTACTTC.

The rearrangement uses TRBV4-2 and TRBJ1-6; D not resolved. V was pared by 0 bases and J by 8 bases, with 14 bases between. The length of the CDR3 is 16 residues. The V gene's germline CDR1 is LGHNA and CDR2 YNFKEQ. CDR3 sequence: CASSQDLAAGDSPLHF. CDR3 DNA: TGTGCCAGCAGCCAAGATTTGGCAGCCGGGGATTCACCCCTCCACTTT.

This chain uses TRBV4-3 with TRBJ2-1; 8 bases match TRBD2. After removal of 0 bases from V and 5 bases from J, the junction contained 6 bases not matched to a gene. The CDR3 sequence is 16 residues long. Per the germline V gene, CDR1 is LGHNA and CDR2 is YSLEER. The CDR3 sequence: CASSQERGGRHNEQFF. The CDR3 DNA sequence: TGCGCCAGCAGCCAAGAACGGGGGGGCCGCCACAATGAGCAGTTCTTC.

This clonotype was detected a few times. The chain employs TRBV7-9 and TRBJ2-3; unclear D gene. Looked up from germline, CDR1 is SEHNR and CDR2 is FQNEAQ (reference sequence). Trimming took 7 bases from V and 5 from J, leaving 19 bases between them. The CDR3 is 15 residues long. CDR3 sequence: CASTQEGPVRDTQYF. In DNA form, the CDR3 reads TGTGCCAGCACCCAGGAAGGCCCCGTGAGAGATACGCAGTATTTT.

This clonotype was picked up many times. The chain recombines TRBV20-1 with TRBJ2-2, with D uncertain. The CDR3 sequence is 17 residues long. CDR1 is DFQATT, CDR2 SNEGSKA, per germline (reference sequence). V lost 2 bases, J lost 0 bases, and 16 bases lay in between. CDR3 sequence reads: CSARPFVGSANTGELFF. The CDR3 nucleotides read TGCAGTGCTAGACCGTTTGTGGGCAGTGCGAACACCGGGGAGCTGTTTTTT.

This clonotype appeared many times. The V and J genes are TRBV28 and TRBJ2-3; D is unclear. The CDR3 extends over 10 amino acids. Germline lookup yields CDR1 MDHEN and CDR2 SYDVKM. Trimming took 9 bases from V and 6 from J, leaving 7 bases between them. The CDR3 loop reads CASQEDTQYF. The CDR3 DNA is TGTGCCAGTCAGGAGGATACGCAGTATTTT.

With regard to this clonotype: No conserved phenylalanine or tryptophan is present at the end of the CDR3, so a read error is the likely explanation. The chain has TRBV28 and TRBJ1-5, with D possibly being TRBD1 (5 bases). This CDR3 region has 15 residues. Germline V gene lookup returns CDR1 MDHEN and CDR2 SYDVKM. With 5 bases removed from V and 2 bases from J, the gap between germline ends came to 13 bases. In DNA form, the CDR3 reads TGTGCCAGCAGTATAGCAGGGAACCGCAATCAGCCCCAGCATTCT. Amino acid sequence: CASSIAGNRNQPQHS.

This clonotype has only a few counts. The chain is built from TRBV30 and TRBJ1-4; 9 bases are shared with TRBD1. V lost 4 bases, J lost 10 bases, and 7 bases stayed unmatched. The CDR3 has 13 residues. Germline CDR1 and CDR2: GTSNPN and SVGIG (reference sequence). The CDR3 region has the DNA TGTGCCTGGACCGGGACAGGGACCGGAAAACTGTTTTTT. Translated: CAWTGTGTGKLFF.

This clonotype was recorded at least ten times. The chain recombines TRBV6-5 with TRBJ2-1; 7 bases map to TRBD2. Per the germline V gene, CDR1 is MNHEY and CDR2 is SVGAGI. V was pared by 0 bases and J by 6 bases, with 8 bases of the junction left unmatched. The CDR3 totals 16 residues. The CDR3 here is CASSYSLAGAVNEQFF. The DNA for the CDR3 is TGTGCCAGCAGTTACTCGTTGGCGGGAGCGGTCAATGAGCAGTTCTTC.

This clonotype was recorded a few times. The rearrangement uses TRBV6-5 and TRBJ2-7; TRBD2 matches 8 bases. The CDR3 covers 15 residues. Germline values: CDR1 MNHEY, CDR2 SVGAGI. V was clipped by 2 bases and J by 2 bases; unmatched bases: 5. In DNA form, the CDR3 reads TGTGCCAGCAGTTACGAGGGCGGGAGGCCCTACGAGCAGTACTTC. This translates into CASSYEGGRPYEQYF.

V usage is TRBV27 and J usage is TRBJ2-7, with D perhaps matching TRBD1 (6 bases). V lost 5 bases and J 4 bases, leaving 21 bases between the germline ends. This CDR3 contains 16 residues. CDR1 and CDR2 from the germline V gene are MNHEY and SMNVEV (reference sequence). DNA for the CDR3: TGTGCCAGCAGTCTAGTCGCAGGCCTGGGGACATACGAGCAGTACTTC. Residues: CASSLVAGLGTYEQYF.